A selection of T cell receptor beta chains follows, all from one sample in a study of blood T cell repertoires in COVID-19. Clones were sequenced by immunoSEQ multiplex PCR, and TCRdb holds only the in-frame ones, with some missing. The sample has a few hundred thousand clones; 91% are singletons. The sample was PBMCs or T cells enriched from blood (not recorded which). The receptors here all came from a human donor in a cohort exposed to, infected with or recovered from COVID-19 (not recorded which). The donor label of this sample is uncertain. Both conserved end residues are part of each CDR3. Fields, in order: V gene, clone size, CDR3 length, J gene, D gene, CDR3 DNA, CDR3 protein. D genes are given only for firm matches. Clone sizes are given selectively: once, few, many, or a class where the clone is expanded.

v_gene: TRBV21-1; abundance: NA; len: 17; j_gene: TRBJ2-5; d_gene: NA; CDR3nt: TGTGCCAGCAGCAAACATGGGGCGGGGGCTTCGAAAGAGACCCAGTACTTC; CDR3aa: CASSKHGAGASKETQYF
v_gene: TRBV6-5; abundance: NA; len: 14; j_gene: TRBJ1-1; d_gene: NA; CDR3nt: TGTGCCAGCAGGTATAAAACAACGAACACTGAAGCTTTCTTT; CDR3aa: CASRYKTTNTEAFF
v_gene: TRBV12-3/TRBV12-4; abundance: NA; len: 12; j_gene: TRBJ1-1; d_gene: NA; CDR3nt: TGTGCCAGCAGTTTACAGAACACTGAAGCTTTCTTT; CDR3aa: CASSLQNTEAFF
v_gene: TRBV4-2; abundance: once; len: 16; j_gene: TRBJ1-5; d_gene: TRBD1; CDR3nt: TGTGCCAGCAGCCAGTGGGGACAGCCTAGCAATCAGCCCCAGCATTTT; CDR3aa: CASSQWGQPSNQPQHF
v_gene: TRBV28; abundance: NA; len: 15; j_gene: TRBJ2-1; d_gene: TRBD2; CDR3nt: TGTGCCAGCAGTTTATTACTAGCGGGGGTCAATGAGCAGTTCTTC; CDR3aa: CASSLLLAGVNEQFF
v_gene: TRBV24-1; abundance: NA; len: 19; j_gene: TRBJ1-5; d_gene: NA; CDR3nt: TGTGCCACCAGTGATTTCTCCAGGTTCCAACCCGATCGCAATCAGCCCCAGCATTTT; CDR3aa: CATSDFSRFQPDRNQPQHF
v_gene: TRBV25-1; abundance: NA; len: 15; j_gene: TRBJ2-7; d_gene: TRBD1; CDR3nt: TGTGCCAGCAGTGGGAGGGGGACAGGGACCTACGAGCAGTACTTC; CDR3aa: CASSGRGTGTYEQYF
v_gene: TRBV18; abundance: NA; len: 13; j_gene: TRBJ1-1; d_gene: NA; CDR3nt: TGTGCCAGCTCAGCCGGGGAGAACACTGAAGCTTTCTTT; CDR3aa: CASSAGENTEAFF
v_gene: TRBV11-2; abundance: once; len: 15; j_gene: TRBJ2-1; d_gene: TRBD2; CDR3nt: TGTGCCAGCAGCTTAAGCGGGGGGGCCAGGGATGAGCAGTTCTTC; CDR3aa: CASSLSGGARDEQFF
v_gene: TRBV19; abundance: NA; len: 14; j_gene: TRBJ1-1; d_gene: NA; CDR3nt: TGTGCCAGTAGTGCGACAGAATTGAACACTGAAGCTTTCTTT; CDR3aa: CASSATELNTEAFF
v_gene: TRBV4-1; abundance: few; len: 15; j_gene: TRBJ1-5; d_gene: NA; CDR3nt: TGCGCCAGCAGCCAACGACAGGATAGCAATCAGCCCCAGCATTTT; CDR3aa: CASSQRQDSNQPQHF
v_gene: TRBV27; abundance: NA; len: 15; j_gene: TRBJ1-2; d_gene: TRBD1; CDR3nt: TGTGCCAGCAGTTGGGCTTCAGGGGGGTCCCATGGCTACACCTTC; CDR3aa: CASSWASGGSHGYTF
v_gene: TRBV10-3; abundance: NA; len: 15; j_gene: TRBJ1-6; d_gene: NA; CDR3nt: TGTGCCATCAGTGATGGGGGGACTGACAATTCACCCCTCCACTTT; CDR3aa: CAISDGGTDNSPLHF
v_gene: TRBV11-2; abundance: NA; len: 12; j_gene: TRBJ1-6; d_gene: NA; CDR3nt: TGTGCCAGCAGGACTGGAGGGTCACCCCTCCACTTT; CDR3aa: CASRTGGSPLHF
v_gene: TRBV24-1; abundance: NA; len: 13; j_gene: TRBJ1-1; d_gene: NA; CDR3nt: TGTGCCACCAGTGACCATAGGGGGACTGAAGCTTTCTTT; CDR3aa: CATSDHRGTEAFF
v_gene: TRBV28; abundance: NA; len: 15; j_gene: TRBJ2-7; d_gene: NA; CDR3nt: TGTGCCAGCACCGAGAGGGCGGGTAGCTCCTACGAGCAGTACTTC; CDR3aa: CASTERAGSSYEQYF
v_gene: TRBV6-5; abundance: NA; len: 14; j_gene: TRBJ1-2; d_gene: TRBD1; CDR3nt: TGTGCCAGCTGGGAACAGGGGAACGGCTATGGCTACACCTTC; CDR3aa: CASWEQGNGYGYTF
v_gene: TRBV9; abundance: NA; len: 16; j_gene: TRBJ2-2; d_gene: NA; CDR3nt: TGTGCCAGCAGCGTAGGAGCACAGGGCGGGACCGGGGAGCTGTTTTTT; CDR3aa: CASSVGAQGGTGELFF
v_gene: TRBV19; abundance: NA; len: 15; j_gene: TRBJ1-5; d_gene: TRBD1; CDR3nt: TGTGCCAGTAGTATCGGGACAGGGAGGGATCAGCCCCAGCATTTT; CDR3aa: CASSIGTGRDQPQHF
v_gene: TRBV7-2; abundance: NA; len: 14; j_gene: TRBJ1-1; d_gene: NA; CDR3nt: TGTGCCAGCAGCTTAGACAGGGTTCGCACTGAAGCTTTCTTT; CDR3aa: CASSLDRVRTEAFF
v_gene: TRBV19; abundance: NA; len: 15; j_gene: TRBJ1-5; d_gene: NA; CDR3nt: TGTGCCAGTAGTCCCTATGAGGTGGGTAATCAGCCCCAGCATTTT; CDR3aa: CASSPYEVGNQPQHF
v_gene: TRBV3-1/TRBV3-2; abundance: NA; len: 15; j_gene: TRBJ2-1; d_gene: NA; CDR3nt: TGTGCCAGCAGCACAGGACAGGGAGGGGGCACTGAGCAGTTCTTC; CDR3aa: CASSTGQGGGTEQFF
v_gene: TRBV27; abundance: once; len: 14; j_gene: TRBJ2-1; d_gene: TRBD2; CDR3nt: TGTGCCAGCAAGGGGGGACTAGCGGACAATGAGCAGTTCTTC; CDR3aa: CASKGGLADNEQFF
v_gene: TRBV6-5; abundance: NA; len: 13; j_gene: TRBJ1-2; d_gene: NA; CDR3nt: TGTGCCAGCAGTTATTACCCAGGGAATGGCTACACCTTC; CDR3aa: CASSYYPGNGYTF
v_gene: TRBV9; abundance: NA; len: 15; j_gene: TRBJ1-6; d_gene: NA; CDR3nt: TGTGCCAGCAGCTCAGGGGAGGGGGGGAATTCACCCCTCCACTTT; CDR3aa: CASSSGEGGNSPLHF
v_gene: TRBV7-6; abundance: NA; len: 18; j_gene: TRBJ2-7; d_gene: TRBD2; CDR3nt: TGTGCCAGCAGCCCAATCGGGACTAGCGGGGGGGACCTCTACGAGCAGTACTTC; CDR3aa: CASSPIGTSGGDLYEQYF
v_gene: TRBV10-3; abundance: NA; len: 11; j_gene: TRBJ2-1; d_gene: NA; CDR3nt: TGTGCCATCAGGGCCTCTAATGAGCAGTTCTTC; CDR3aa: CAIRASNEQFF
v_gene: TRBV6-5; abundance: NA; len: 14; j_gene: TRBJ2-2; d_gene: NA; CDR3nt: TGTGCCAGCAAGGTCGACGGCTCGAGGTCCGAGCTGTTTTTT; CDR3aa: CASKVDGSRSELFF
v_gene: TRBV4-1; abundance: NA; len: 16; j_gene: TRBJ1-4; d_gene: NA; CDR3nt: TGCGCCAGCAGCCACGTCGCTGGGGGCCGTAATGAAAAACTGTTTTTT; CDR3aa: CASSHVAGGRNEKLFF
v_gene: TRBV6-5; abundance: NA; len: 11; j_gene: TRBJ1-2; d_gene: NA; CDR3nt: TGTGCCAGCAGTTACGGGGCTGGCTACACCTTC; CDR3aa: CASSYGAGYTF
v_gene: TRBV6-4; abundance: few; len: 15; j_gene: TRBJ2-1; d_gene: NA; CDR3nt: TGTGCCAGCAGTGCCGCCGCCGGGGGATTCGATGAGCAGTTCTTC; CDR3aa: CASSAAAGGFDEQFF
v_gene: TRBV6-4; abundance: once; len: 15; j_gene: TRBJ1-2; d_gene: NA; CDR3nt: TGTGCCAGCAGTGGGAGACGGCGAGCTAACTATGGCTACACCTTC; CDR3aa: CASSGRRRANYGYTF
v_gene: TRBV3-1/TRBV3-2; abundance: NA; len: 12; j_gene: TRBJ2-3; d_gene: NA; CDR3nt: TGTGCCAGCAGCCGGACAGTAGATACGCAGTATTTT; CDR3aa: CASSRTVDTQYF
v_gene: TRBV29-1; abundance: NA; len: 14; j_gene: TRBJ1-2; d_gene: NA; CDR3nt: TGCAGCGTTGAAGATCAGCAAGGGGGCTATGGCTACACCTTC; CDR3aa: CSVEDQQGGYGYTF
v_gene: TRBV4-1; abundance: once; len: 15; j_gene: TRBJ1-2; d_gene: NA; CDR3nt: TGCGCCAGCAGCCAAGATCCCCACGCGGACTATGGCTACACCTTC; CDR3aa: CASSQDPHADYGYTF
v_gene: TRBV4-3; abundance: NA; len: 15; j_gene: TRBJ1-2; d_gene: NA; CDR3nt: TGCGCCAGCAGCCAAGATCGTAGGGGAAGGGGTGGCTACACCTTC; CDR3aa: CASSQDRRGRGGYTF
v_gene: TRBV30; abundance: NA; len: 13; j_gene: TRBJ1-5; d_gene: NA; CDR3nt: TGTGCCTGGAGTGGACTAGGGGATCAGCCCCAGCATTTT; CDR3aa: CAWSGLGDQPQHF
v_gene: TRBV27; abundance: NA; len: 10; j_gene: TRBJ1-3; d_gene: NA; CDR3nt: TGTGCCAGCACCCGCGCCACCATATATTTT; CDR3aa: CASTRATIYF
v_gene: TRBV12-3/TRBV12-4; abundance: NA; len: 13; j_gene: TRBJ1-2; d_gene: NA; CDR3nt: TGTGCCAGCAGTTCCAGGAAGAACTATGGCTACACCTTC; CDR3aa: CASSSRKNYGYTF
v_gene: TRBV18; abundance: NA; len: 15; j_gene: TRBJ1-1; d_gene: TRBD1; CDR3nt: TGTGCCAGCTCACCACCAGGGGGCACTGTTTCAGGGCCTTTCTTT; CDR3aa: CASSPPGGTVSGPFF
v_gene: TRBV19; abundance: NA; len: 14; j_gene: TRBJ2-1; d_gene: TRBD2; CDR3nt: TGTGCCAGTAGTACCCTAGCGGGGTCAAATGAGCAGTTCTTC; CDR3aa: CASSTLAGSNEQFF